A single sample is the source of the 19 T cell receptor beta chains below, sequenced in a study of T cells after yellow fever vaccination. TCRdb reanalysed the 5' RACE reads using MiXCR and keeps one entry per CDR3 protein. The sample consists of 300,000 or so distinct CDR3 sequences, 7.5% to 9% of them appearing once. Source: CD4+ T cells sorted from PBMCs, taken 5 days after the yellow fever booster vaccination. Receptors originate from a man in his late teens or twenties who received the YFV17D yellow fever vaccine.

The chain joins TRBV18 to TRBJ1-5; D perhaps matches TRBD1 (6 bases). Germline V gene lookup returns CDR1 KGHSH and CDR2 LQKENI. Deletions cut 5 bases from V and 3 bases from J, with 23 bases between. The CDR3 spans 18 residues. CDR3: CASSSGVDKGWVNQPQHF. The DNA for the CDR3 is TGTGCCAGCTCATCAGGGGTCGATAAGGGATGGGTCAATCAGCCCCAGCATTTT.

In this sample, this clonotype turned up a few times. The V call is TRBV19, the J call TRBJ1-2; possible D gene TRBD1, 6 bases. CDR1 is LNHDA and CDR2 is SQIVND in the germline V gene (reference sequence). Trimming shortened V by 4 bases and J by 3 bases, and 18 bases separated the two germline ends. This CDR3 is 16 amino acids long. CDR3 sequence: CASSRGQTLGDYGYTF. The CDR3 DNA sequence: TGTGCCAGTAGTAGAGGACAGACCCTGGGGGACTATGGCTACACCTTC. The whole variable domain, filled in from reference TRBV19 and TRBJ1-2, reads DGGITQSPKYLFRKEGQNVTLSCEQNLNHDAMYWYRQDPGQGLRLIYYSQIVNDFQKGDIAEGYSVSREKKESFPLTVTSAQKNPTAFYLCASSRGQTLGDYGYTFGSGTRLTVV.

This chain joins TRBV5-4 and TRBJ2-1, with TRBD2 as a possible D gene (7 bases). Germline V lookup: CDR1 SGHNT, CDR2 YYREEE (reference sequence). V lost 0 bases to trimming and J lost 3 bases, with 10 bases between them. The length of the CDR3 is 15 residues. The CDR3 is CASSLEGGVYNEQFF. CDR3 DNA: TGTGCCAGCAGCTTGGAGGGGGGGGTCTACAATGAGCAGTTCTTC.

There are a few counts of this clonotype. The genes are TRBV6-1 and TRBJ2-1; 8 bases map to TRBD2. Germline V lookup: CDR1 MNHNS, CDR2 SASEGT. CDR3 length: 14 residues. V lost 5 bases to trimming and J lost 4 bases; unmatched junction nucleotides: 4. The DNA of the CDR3 is TGTGCCAGCAGTAACGGGGGGGCTTACAATGAGCAGTTCTTC. Amino acids: CASSNGGAYNEQFF.

This chain links TRBV18 with TRBJ1-1, with D tentatively TRBD1 (6 bases). The germline gives CDR1 KGHSH, CDR2 LQKENI. CDR3 length: 14 residues. V lost 1 base and J lost 6, with 12 bases in between. For the CDR3, the DNA is TGTGCCAGCTCACCACTAAACGGGGGGCCTGAAGCTTTCTTT. Translating it yields CASSPLNGGPEAFF.

V and J are TRBV7-2 and TRBJ2-3; 11 nucleotides match TRBD2. The V gene end was trimmed by 6 bases and the J gene end by 4 bases; junction bases not matched to a gene: 6. Germline values: CDR1 SGHTA, CDR2 FQGNSA. The CDR3 has 15 amino acids. CDR3 DNA: TGTGCCAGCAGGCTAGCGGGGGGAAAGGCAGATACGCAGTATTTT. This sequence encodes CASRLAGGKADTQYF.

The rearrangement joins TRBV15 to TRBJ2-7, with 8 nucleotides matching TRBD2. The CDR3 is made up of 17 amino acids. Unmatched junction bases numbered 14, after V lost 1 base and J lost 6 bases. CDR1 and CDR2 from the germline V gene are LNHNV and YYDKDF (reference sequence). The CDR3 DNA sequence: TGTGCCACCAGCAGAGCGCCCGGACTAGCTGAGAATGGCGAGCAGTACGTC. Amino acids: CATSRAPGLAENGEQYV.

This clonotype was seen more than once but under ten times. The chain joins TRBV6-2 or TRBV6-3 to TRBJ2-7; D may be TRBD1 (6 bases). Trimming shortened V by 2 bases and J by 3 bases, and 11 bases separated the two germline ends. In germline, CDR1 is MNHEY, CDR2 SVGEGT. The CDR3 runs to 14 residues. CDR3 protein: CASSYHGQSYEQYV. The CDR3 DNA reads as TGTGCCAGCAGTTACCACGGACAGAGCTACGAGCAGTACGTC.

In its sample, this clonotype was seen many times. The chain combines TRBV4-1 with TRBJ1-1; D gene uncertain. Germline V lookup: CDR1 MGHRA, CDR2 YSYEKL. The CDR3 consists of 14 residues. Trimming shortened V by 2 bases and J by 1 base, and 8 bases separated the two germline ends. The CDR3 loop reads CASSQLRENTEAFF. For the CDR3, the DNA is TGCGCCAGCAGCCAATTGAGGGAGAACACTGAAGCTTTCTTT.

This clonotype was observed at least ten times. V gene TRBV29-1 combines with J gene TRBJ2-5; D perhaps matches TRBD1 (6 bases). CDR3 length: 13 residues. Germline CDR1 reads SQVTM; CDR2 reads ANQGSEA. Trimming removed 3 bases from V and 7 bases from J, with 15 bases in between. The CDR3 spells CSVDQGRGRTQYF. In DNA, the CDR3 is TGCAGCGTTGATCAGGGGCGAGGGAGGACCCAGTACTTC.

This clonotype was found many times. The junction departs from the called germline gene at one end, perhaps through a read error. The V gene is TRBV7-2, the J gene TRBJ2-3; D ambiguous. Germline values: CDR1 SGHTA, CDR2 FQGNSA. The CDR3 is made up of 13 amino acids. The CDR3 is CASSLDTGLDEIF. The DNA of the CDR3 is TGTGCCAGCAGCTTAGATACCGGGCTCGATGAGATTTTT.

The chain employs TRBV10-2 and TRBJ2-2, with 9 positions matching TRBD1. The germline V gene encodes CDR1 WSHSY and CDR2 SAAADI. V was clipped by 8 bases and J by 2 bases; unmatched bases: 3. There are 14 residues in the CDR3. CDR3 sequence (DNA): TGCGCCAGCTGGGACAGGGAAAACACCGGGGAGCTGTTTTTT. This sequence encodes CASWDRENTGELFF.

This clonotype was observed at least ten times. The V and J genes are TRBV11-1 and TRBJ2-7; tentatively, D is TRBD1 (5 bases). Per germline, CDR1 SGHAT and CDR2 FQDESV (reference sequence). The CDR3 has 15 residues. V was cut by 5 bases and J by 1 base, with 15 bases left in between. The CDR3 nucleotides read TGTGCCAGCAGCCCTATTCTTGGGGCGTCCTACGAGCAGTACTTC. It translates to CASSPILGASYEQYF.

The CDR3 nucleotides read TGTGCCAGCAGCTTGTCCAGGGTGAGGACAGATACGCAGTATTTT. This encodes CASSLSRVRTDTQYF. The chain carries TRBV5-6 and TRBJ2-3; D perhaps matches TRBD1 (5 bases). The CDR3 extends over 15 amino acids. Looked up from germline, CDR1 is SGHDT and CDR2 is YYEEEE. V lost 1 base to trimming and J lost 3 bases, with 12 bases between them.

The J gene is TRBJ1-1, the V gene TRBV7-2, with 7 bases aligning to TRBD1. Per germline, CDR1 SGHTA and CDR2 FQGNSA. V dropped 5 bases and J dropped 0; count of bases not matched to a gene: 3. The CDR3 has 14 amino acids. CDR3: CASSPGQVNTEAFF. The CDR3 DNA follows: TGTGCCAGCAGCCCCGGACAGGTGAACACTGAAGCTTTCTTT. Full variable domain (remainder filled in from reference TRBV7-2 and TRBJ1-1): GAGVSQSPSNKVTEKGKDVELRCDPISGHTALYWYRQSLGQGLEFLIYFQGNSAPDKSGLPSDRFSAERTGGSVSTLTIQRTQQEDSAVYLCASSPGQVNTEAFFGQGTRLTVV.

This clonotype showed up just a few times. The CDR3 loop is CASSVTGGRELFF. For the CDR3, the DNA is TGTGCCAGCAGCGTTACAGGGGGAAGGGAGCTGTTTTTT. The rearrangement joins TRBV11-3 to TRBJ2-2; 8 bases match TRBD1. The CDR3 is 13 residues long. From germline, CDR1 is SGHNT and CDR2 YENEEA. After removal of 5 bases from V and 9 bases from J, the junction contained 5 bases not matched to a gene.

As DNA, the CDR3 is TGTGCCAGCAGCTTAGGTGTTGAGGTAAATCAGCCCCAGCATTTT. The encoded protein is CASSLGVEVNQPQHF. This chain uses TRBV7-8 with TRBJ1-5; D not certain. The CDR3 covers 15 residues. The germline V gene encodes CDR1 SGHVS and CDR2 FQNEAQ. V lost 1 base and J 4 bases, leaving 11 bases between the germline ends.

The chain uses TRBV20-1 and TRBJ2-1; TRBD1 or TRBD2 may be the D gene (6 bases each). The CDR3 contains 15 residues. Trimming left V 0 bases short and J 2 bases short, with 11 bases between. Germline V gene data show CDR1 as DFQATT and CDR2 as SNEGSKA (reference sequence). This CDR3 is CSARDGGRTYNEQFF. The CDR3 nucleotides are TGCAGTGCTAGAGATGGGGGGCGGACCTACAATGAGCAGTTCTTC.

This chain connects TRBV2 to TRBJ2-3; tentatively, D is TRBD2 (6 bases). Germline V lookup: CDR1 SNHLY, CDR2 FYNNEI. CDR3 length: 14 residues. Trimming removed 8 bases at V and 0 bases at J, with 12 bases between. CDR3 protein: CASRDGRSTDTQYF. Written as DNA, the CDR3 is TGTGCCAGCCGAGATGGGAGGAGCACAGATACGCAGTATTTT.